This T cell receptor beta chain was identified during a study of blood T cells in healthy people across ages (dated by TCRdb to the mid-2010s). Turning to the overall study: In model experiments, template switching captured about one uniquely barcoded TCR beta cDNA molecule for every two T cells. Using deep sequencing normalized with unique cDNA molecular identifiers, the study measured how TCR beta repertoire diversity changes with age. Four age groups were formed from the donors: young (average approximately 17 years), middle-aged (roughly 38), aged (around 68) and long-lived (about 75). To avoid experimental bias, donors of different ages were randomly spread across the sequencing lanes. Using the same blood draw, the study looked at two additional independent replicas of 1 million unique cDNA reads for two donors, one aged 18 to 30 and the other aged 80 or older.

Preparation of the library involved 5' RACE. The instrument was an Illumina HiSeq 2500. A second PCR of 7 to 11 cycles was performed with a sample-barcoded 5' primer and a J-beta primer mix. A template-switch 5' adaptor carrying 12 random nucleotides introduced a unique molecular identifier onto each TCR beta cDNA molecule. Each sample yielded at least 2.5 million CDR3-containing paired-end reads. First-strand cDNA synthesis was performed from all RNA using the Mint cDNA synthesis kit, with priming by a TRBC-specific oligonucleotide. Following uracil-DNA glycosylase treatment, all cDNA underwent a first 18-cycle PCR with the universal primers M1SS and BC2_uni_R. On the study's bioinformatics: For normalization, 1 million high-quality reads were randomly selected from each sample, with every read carrying a distinct molecular identifier. Reads sharing molecular identifiers were discarded rather than binned into consensus sequences. MiTCR, set to a Q25 quality threshold and the strictest error-elimination algorithm, was used for CDR3 identification, clonotype clustering and error correction. A nonparametric unseen species model using Euler transformation provided a lower-bound estimate of total TCR beta diversity. TCRdb reanalyzed the raw reads on its own, using fastp at Q25 for trimming and MiXCR for clone calling, and kept in-frame beta chains. Rows merge per CDR3 protein into single entries with the most common DNA and genes. In this record, the V and J calls reflect TCRdb's handling and not the investigators' own analysis. In all, the sample holds more than 1,400,000 distinct CDR3 sequences, and around two fifths of those were seen once. The ten largest clones add up to 6.5% to 10% of the sample.

The roughly 39 donors, aged about 6 to 95 years, were systemically healthy Caucasian individuals from Russia. Approximately 9.3 milliliters of peripheral blood were drawn from each donor into EDTA-treated Vacutainer tubes. Ficoll-Paque density-gradient centrifugation was used to isolate PBMCs, with at least 6 million obtained per sample. Trizol reagent was used to extract total RNA from the PBMCs, yielding at least 5.5 micrograms per sample. Naive CD45RAhigh/CD27high T cell percentages were measured by flow cytometry on a PBMC aliquot from every donor. Study-wide findings and limitations: Because the CMV infection status of the donors was unknown, age-related changes in expanded clonotypes may potentially have been confounded. Compared with the aged group, more naive CD4+ T cells, fewer expanded clones and increased TCR diversity were shown by the long-lived group, suggesting age selection. The percentage of naive T cells measured by flow cytometry correlated strongly with observed TCR beta diversity. Total diversity estimates from one million sequenced T cells were considered lower bounds and underestimates. Bulk unsorted PBMC profiling prevented conclusive comparison of naive and antigen-experienced compartments. Observed TCR beta diversity per million T cells fell roughly linearly with age, and a significant reduction was already apparent by age around 44.

For this chain, trimming is 4 bases at the V end and 0 bases at the J end, and the number of junction bases without a gene match is 12. The CDR3 contains 17 residues, cysteine and phenylalanine counted. The read is trimmed to its CDR3 DNA, 51 bases read in frame from base 1. The germline V gene yields SGDLS for CDR1 and YYNGEE for CDR2. A remark on this clonotype: Its antigen has not been determined. One base away there is no much larger clone; base qualities are not given.

This clonotype originated in a woman under 30 in good health. The sequence is built from TRBV9 and TRBJ2-5, with TRBD2 matching 7 junction bases. The sequenced material came from blood. The CDR3 in this case is CASSPGFARGDQETQYF. The sequence in DNA is TGTGCCAGCAGCCCCGGATTCGCTCGGGGGGACCAAGAGACCCAGTACTTC.